This TCR beta chain came from a study of B cell selection in AIRE deficiency. Concerning this clone: Antigen unknown.

Some clones are missing from TCRdb's copy, which holds only in-frame ones; the method was immunoSEQ multiplex PCR. The repertoire has fewer than 30,000 clones, roughly 95% of them found once; the top ten carry 0.2% to 0.25%. Study observations and caveats: Shared Treg sequences had shorter CDR3s, biased toward rearrangements with few non-templated insertions.

There are 14 residues in the CDR3. Germline V lookup: CDR1 SGHNT, CDR2 YENEEA. The V gene lost 2 bases and the J gene lost 0 bases, with 5 bases spanning the gap. CD4+CD127+ cells were sorted as the conventional CD4 T cells. The V gene is TRBV11-3, the J gene TRBJ2-1; no reliable D call. The TCR sequence derives from a human donor in good health. What was sequenced was CD4+CD127+ conventional T cells sorted from PBMCs. The CDR3 region is CASSLLISYNEQFF. The CDR3 DNA reads as TGTGCCAGCAGCTTACTAATCTCCTACAATGAGCAGTTCTTC. Full variable domain (remainder filled in from reference TRBV11-3 and TRBJ2-1): EAGVVQSPRYKIIEKKQPVAFWCNPISGHNTLYWYLQNLGQGPELLIRYENEEAVDDSQLPKDRFSAERLKGVDSTLKIQPAELGDSAVYLCASSLLISYNEQFFGPGTRLTVL.